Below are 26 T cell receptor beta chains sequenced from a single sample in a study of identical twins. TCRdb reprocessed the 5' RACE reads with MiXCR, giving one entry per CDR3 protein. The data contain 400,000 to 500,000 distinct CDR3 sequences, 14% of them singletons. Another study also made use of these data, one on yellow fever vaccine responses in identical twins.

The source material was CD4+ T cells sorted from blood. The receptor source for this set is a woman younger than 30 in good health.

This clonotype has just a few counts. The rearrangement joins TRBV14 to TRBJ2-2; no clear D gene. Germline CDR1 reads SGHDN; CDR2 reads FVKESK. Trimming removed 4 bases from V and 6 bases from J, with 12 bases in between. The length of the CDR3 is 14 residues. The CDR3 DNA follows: TGTGCCAGCAGCCCTATCACTGTCGCCGGGGAGCTGTTTTTT. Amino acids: CASSPITVAGELFF.

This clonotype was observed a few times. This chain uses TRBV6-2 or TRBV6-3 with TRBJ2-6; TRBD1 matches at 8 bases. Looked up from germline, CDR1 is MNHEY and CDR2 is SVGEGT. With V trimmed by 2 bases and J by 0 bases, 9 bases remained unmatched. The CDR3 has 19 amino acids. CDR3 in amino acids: CASSYPTGTGISGANVLTF. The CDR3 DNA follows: TGTGCCAGCAGTTACCCAACCGGGACAGGAATCTCTGGGGCCAACGTCCTGACTTTC.

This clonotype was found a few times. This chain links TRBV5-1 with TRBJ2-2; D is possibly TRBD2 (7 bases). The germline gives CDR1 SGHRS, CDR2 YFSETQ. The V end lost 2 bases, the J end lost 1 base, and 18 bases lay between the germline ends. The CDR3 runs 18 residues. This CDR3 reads CASSLGGATAKNTGELFF. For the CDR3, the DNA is TGCGCCAGCAGCTTAGGGGGGGCTACTGCCAAGAACACCGGGGAGCTGTTTTTT.

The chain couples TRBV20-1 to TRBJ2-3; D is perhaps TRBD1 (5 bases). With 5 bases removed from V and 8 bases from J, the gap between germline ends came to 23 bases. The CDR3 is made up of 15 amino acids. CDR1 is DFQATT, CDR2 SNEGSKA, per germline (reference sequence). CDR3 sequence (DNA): TGCAGTGCTTACCTGGCTCAGGGTGTAATTGGTACGCAGTATTTT. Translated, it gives CSAYLAQGVIGTQYF.

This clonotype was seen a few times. CDR3 region: CSHRGYQETQYF. The CDR3 bases are TGCAGCCATCGCGGATACCAAGAGACCCAGTACTTC. The rearrangement links TRBV29-1 to TRBJ2-5; no clear D. CDR1 SQVTM and CDR2 ANQGSEA come from the germline V gene. The V and J ends lost 8 bases and 0 bases respectively, with 10 bases between them. The CDR3 totals 12 residues.

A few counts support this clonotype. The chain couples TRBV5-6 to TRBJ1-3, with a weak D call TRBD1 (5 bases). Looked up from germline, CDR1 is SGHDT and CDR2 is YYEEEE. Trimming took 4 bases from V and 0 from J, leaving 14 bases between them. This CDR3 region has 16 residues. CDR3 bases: TGTGCCAGCAGCCTCGGCGGGACTCACTCTGGAAACACCATATATTTT. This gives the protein CASSLGGTHSGNTIYF.

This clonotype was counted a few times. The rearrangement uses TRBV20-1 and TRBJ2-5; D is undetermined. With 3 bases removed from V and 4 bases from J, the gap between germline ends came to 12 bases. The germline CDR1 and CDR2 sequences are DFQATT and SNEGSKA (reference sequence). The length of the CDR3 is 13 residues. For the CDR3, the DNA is TGCAGTGCTAGCGGACCGGGTGGAGAGACCCAGTACTTC. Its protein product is CSASGPGGETQYF.

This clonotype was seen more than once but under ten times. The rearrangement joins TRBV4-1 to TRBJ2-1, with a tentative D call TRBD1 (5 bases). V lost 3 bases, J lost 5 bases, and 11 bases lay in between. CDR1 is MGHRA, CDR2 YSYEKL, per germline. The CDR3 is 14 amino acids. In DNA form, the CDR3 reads TGCGCCAGCAGCCATCCTAGACAGAACAATGAGCAGTTCTTC. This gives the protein CASSHPRQNNEQFF.

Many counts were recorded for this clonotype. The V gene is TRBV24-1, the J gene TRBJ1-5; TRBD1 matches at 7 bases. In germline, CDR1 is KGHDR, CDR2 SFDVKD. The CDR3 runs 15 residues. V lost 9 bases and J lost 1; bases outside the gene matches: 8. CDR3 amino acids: CATQTGTASNQPQHF. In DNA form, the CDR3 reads TGTGCCACCCAAACCGGGACAGCAAGCAATCAGCCCCAGCATTTT.

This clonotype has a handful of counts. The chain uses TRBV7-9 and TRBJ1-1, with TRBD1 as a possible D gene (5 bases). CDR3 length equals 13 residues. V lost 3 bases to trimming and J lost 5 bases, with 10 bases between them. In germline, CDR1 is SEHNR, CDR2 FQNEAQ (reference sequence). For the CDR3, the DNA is TGTGCCAGCAGCTTCTCGGAGGGGACTGAAGCTTTCTTT. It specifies CASSFSEGTEAFF.

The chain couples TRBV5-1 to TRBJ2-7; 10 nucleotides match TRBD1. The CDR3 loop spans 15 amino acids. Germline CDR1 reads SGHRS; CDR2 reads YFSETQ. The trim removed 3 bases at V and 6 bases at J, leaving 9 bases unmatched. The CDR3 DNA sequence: TGCGCCAGCAGCTCCGGGACAGGGGATTCGAGCGAGCAGTACTTC. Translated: CASSSGTGDSSEQYF.

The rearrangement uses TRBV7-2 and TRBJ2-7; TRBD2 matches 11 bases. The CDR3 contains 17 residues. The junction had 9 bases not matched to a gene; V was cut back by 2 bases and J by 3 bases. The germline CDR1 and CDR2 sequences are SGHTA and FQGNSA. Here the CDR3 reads CASSLRNRLAGYYEQYF. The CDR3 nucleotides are TGTGCCAGCAGCTTAAGGAACCGACTAGCGGGGTACTACGAGCAGTACTTC.

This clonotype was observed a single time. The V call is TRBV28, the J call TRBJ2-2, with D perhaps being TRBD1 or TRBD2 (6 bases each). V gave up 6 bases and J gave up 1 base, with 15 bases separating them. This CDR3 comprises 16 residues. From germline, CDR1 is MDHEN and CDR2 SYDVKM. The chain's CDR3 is CASSPGGGGNTGELFF. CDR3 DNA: TGTGCCAGCAGCCCCGGGGGCGGAGGGAACACCGGGGAGCTGTTTTTT.

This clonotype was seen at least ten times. CDR3 sequence reads: CASSPLLGYEQYF. For the CDR3, the DNA is TGTGCCAGCAGTCCCCTGTTGGGATACGAGCAGTACTTC. V is TRBV12-3 or TRBV12-4 and J is TRBJ2-7, with D hard to call. The CDR3 contains 13 residues. Trimming took off 5 bases at V and 4 bases at J, with 12 bases between the two ends.

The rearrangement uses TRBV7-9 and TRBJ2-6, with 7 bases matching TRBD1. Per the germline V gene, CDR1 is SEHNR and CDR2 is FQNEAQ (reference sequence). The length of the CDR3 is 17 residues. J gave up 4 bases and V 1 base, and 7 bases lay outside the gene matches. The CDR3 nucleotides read TGTGCCAGCAGCTTAGACAGGGGCGGGTCAGGGGCCAACGTCCTGACTTTC. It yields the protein CASSLDRGGSGANVLTF.

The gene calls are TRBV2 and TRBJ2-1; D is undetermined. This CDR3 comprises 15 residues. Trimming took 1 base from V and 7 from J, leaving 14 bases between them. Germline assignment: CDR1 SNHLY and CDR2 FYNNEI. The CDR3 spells CASSEESIRVNEQFF. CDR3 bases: TGTGCCAGCAGTGAAGAGTCAATAAGGGTAAATGAGCAGTTCTTC.

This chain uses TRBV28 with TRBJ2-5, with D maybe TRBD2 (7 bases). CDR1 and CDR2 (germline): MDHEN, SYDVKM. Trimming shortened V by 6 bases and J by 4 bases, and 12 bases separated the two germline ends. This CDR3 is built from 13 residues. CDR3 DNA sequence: TGTGCCAGCAGGAGAGGGGGGGGAGAGACCCAGTACTTC. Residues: CASRRGGGETQYF.

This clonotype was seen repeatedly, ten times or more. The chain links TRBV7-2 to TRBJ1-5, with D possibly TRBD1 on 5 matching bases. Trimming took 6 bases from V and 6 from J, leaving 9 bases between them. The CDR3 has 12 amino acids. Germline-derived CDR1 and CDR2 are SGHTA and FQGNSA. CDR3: CASSYGAQPQHF. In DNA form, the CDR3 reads TGTGCCAGCAGTTATGGGGCTCAGCCCCAGCATTTT.

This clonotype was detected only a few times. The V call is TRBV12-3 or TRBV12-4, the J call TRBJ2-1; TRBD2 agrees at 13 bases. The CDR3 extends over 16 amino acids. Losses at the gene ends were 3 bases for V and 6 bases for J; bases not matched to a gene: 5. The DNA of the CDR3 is TGTGCCAGCAGTTTGCAGACTAGCGGGAGGACCAATGAGCAGTTCTTC. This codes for CASSLQTSGRTNEQFF.

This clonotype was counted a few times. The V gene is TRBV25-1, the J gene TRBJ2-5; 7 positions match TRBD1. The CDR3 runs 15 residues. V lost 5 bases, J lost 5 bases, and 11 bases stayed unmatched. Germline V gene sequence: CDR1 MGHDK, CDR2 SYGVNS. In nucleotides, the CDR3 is TGTGCCAGCAGTCCGCGACAGGGCTCAGGGGAGACCCAGTACTTC. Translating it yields CASSPRQGSGETQYF.

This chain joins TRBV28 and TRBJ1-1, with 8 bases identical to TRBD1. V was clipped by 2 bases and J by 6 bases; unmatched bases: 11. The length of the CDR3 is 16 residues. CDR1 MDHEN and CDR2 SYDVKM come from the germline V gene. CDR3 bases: TGTGCCAGCAGTTTACTCCGATCGGCAGGGGGCGCTGAAGCTTTCTTT. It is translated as CASSLLRSAGGAEAFF.

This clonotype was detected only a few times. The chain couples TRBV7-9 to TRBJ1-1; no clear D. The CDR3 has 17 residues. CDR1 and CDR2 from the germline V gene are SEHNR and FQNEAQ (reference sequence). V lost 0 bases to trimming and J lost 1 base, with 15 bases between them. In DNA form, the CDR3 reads TGTGCCAGCAGCTTAGCGCCCGGTCGGCAGTCGAACACTGAAGCTTTCTTT. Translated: CASSLAPGRQSNTEAFF.

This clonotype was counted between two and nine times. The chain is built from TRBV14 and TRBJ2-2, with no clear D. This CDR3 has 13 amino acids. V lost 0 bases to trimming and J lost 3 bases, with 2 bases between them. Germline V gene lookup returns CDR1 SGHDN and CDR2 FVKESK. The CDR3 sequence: CASSQDYTGELFF. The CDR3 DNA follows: TGTGCCAGCAGCCAAGACTACACCGGGGAGCTGTTTTTT.

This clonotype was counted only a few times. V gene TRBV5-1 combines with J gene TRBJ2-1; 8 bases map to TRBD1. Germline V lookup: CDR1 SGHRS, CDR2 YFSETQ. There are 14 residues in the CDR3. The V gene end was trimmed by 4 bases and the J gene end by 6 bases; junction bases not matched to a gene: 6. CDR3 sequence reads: CASSKYRGFNEQFF. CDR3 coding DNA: TGCGCCAGCAGCAAATACAGGGGGTTCAATGAGCAGTTCTTC.

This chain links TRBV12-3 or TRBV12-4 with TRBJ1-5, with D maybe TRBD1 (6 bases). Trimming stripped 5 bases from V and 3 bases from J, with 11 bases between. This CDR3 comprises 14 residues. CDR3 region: CASSPGQNNQPQHF. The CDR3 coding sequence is TGTGCCAGCAGTCCAGGACAGAACAATCAGCCCCAGCATTTT.

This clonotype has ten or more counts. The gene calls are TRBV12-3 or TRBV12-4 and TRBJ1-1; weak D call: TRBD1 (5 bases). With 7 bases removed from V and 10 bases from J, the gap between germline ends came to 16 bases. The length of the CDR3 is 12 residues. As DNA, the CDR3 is TGTGCCAGCACCCTTGTAGGGGACGTAGCTTTCTTT. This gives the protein CASTLVGDVAFF.